What follows describes a single T cell receptor (beta chain). This clone showed up just a few times. Its binding antigen is unknown. One base away there is no much larger clone; base qualities are not given. This entry belongs to a study of T cell changes during pregnancy in multiple sclerosis (dated by TCRdb to the late 2010s). Looking at the study overall: The study looked at changes in the T cell repertoire across pregnancy in women with multiple sclerosis.

Library prep was done by the immunoSEQ multiplex PCR assay. TCRdb holds this immuneACCESS table with in-frame rearrangements only. Some clones are missing; in checked studies, unresolved V genes explain under half, and the rest has no known cause. Within this sample are more than 70,000 clones, with 93% of them counted one time only. The ten largest clones capture roughly 2.5% of the sample. Deletion took 2 bases off V and 0 bases off J, with a span of 20 bases between the germline ends. Counted from cysteine to phenylalanine, this CDR3 has 18 amino acids. Only the CDR3 DNA stays, 54 bases, in frame from base 1. The germline V gene provides CDR1 SGHRS and CDR2 YFSETQ.

The clonotype comes from a female donor with multiple sclerosis, enrolled in a pregnancy study. Sequencing used peripheral blood, obtained in the second trimester of pregnancy. The sequence links TRBV5-1 to TRBJ1-1; the D gene assignment is ambiguous. The CDR3 protein is CASSFMLRTTVMNTEAFF. The bases read TGCGCCAGCAGCTTCATGCTTCGTACGACTGTTATGAACACTGAAGCTTTCTTT. Extended through the reference TRBV5-1 and TRBJ1-1 proteins, this CDR3 yields the full variable domain: KAGVTQTPRYLIKTRGQQVTLSCSPISGHRSVSWYQQTPGQGLQFLFEYFSETQRNKGNFPGRFSGRQFSNSRSEMNVSTLELGDSALYLCASSFMLRTTVMNTEAFFGQGTRLTVV.